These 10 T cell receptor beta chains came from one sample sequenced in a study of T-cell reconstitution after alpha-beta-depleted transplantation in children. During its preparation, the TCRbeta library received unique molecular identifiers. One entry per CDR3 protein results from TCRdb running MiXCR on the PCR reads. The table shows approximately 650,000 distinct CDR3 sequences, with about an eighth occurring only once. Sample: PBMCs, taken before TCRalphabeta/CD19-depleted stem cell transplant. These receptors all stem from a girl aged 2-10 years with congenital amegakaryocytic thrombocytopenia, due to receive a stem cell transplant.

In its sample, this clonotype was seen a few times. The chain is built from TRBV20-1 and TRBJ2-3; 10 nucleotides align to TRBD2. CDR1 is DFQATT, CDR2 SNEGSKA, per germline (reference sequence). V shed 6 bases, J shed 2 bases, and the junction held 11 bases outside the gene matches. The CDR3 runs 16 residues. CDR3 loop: CSAKLAGRGHTDTQYF. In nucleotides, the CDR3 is TGCAGTGCAAAACTAGCGGGGAGGGGGCACACAGATACGCAGTATTTT.

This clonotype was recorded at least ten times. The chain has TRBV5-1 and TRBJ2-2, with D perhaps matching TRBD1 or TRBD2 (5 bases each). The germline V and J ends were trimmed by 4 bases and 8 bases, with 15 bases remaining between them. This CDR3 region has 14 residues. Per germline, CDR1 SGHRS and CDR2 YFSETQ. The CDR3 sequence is CASSGGPSRGELFF. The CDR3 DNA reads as TGCGCCAGCAGCGGGGGTCCTTCAAGGGGGGAGCTGTTTTTT.

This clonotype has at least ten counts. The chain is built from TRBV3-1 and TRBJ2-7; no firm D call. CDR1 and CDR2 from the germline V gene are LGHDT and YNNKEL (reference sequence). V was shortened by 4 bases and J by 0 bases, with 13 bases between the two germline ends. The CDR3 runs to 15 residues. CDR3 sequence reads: CASSPLGDRSYEQYF. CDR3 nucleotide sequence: TGTGCCAGCAGCCCCTTGGGCGACCGCTCCTACGAGCAGTACTTC.

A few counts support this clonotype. CDR3 protein: CASSFNSYNEQFF. In DNA form, the CDR3 reads TGTGCCAGCAGTTTTAACAGCTACAATGAGCAGTTCTTC. This chain links TRBV27 with TRBJ2-1; D gene uncertain. With 3 bases removed from V and 3 bases from J, the gap between germline ends came to 6 bases. The germline CDR1 and CDR2 sequences are MNHEY and SMNVEV (reference sequence). This CDR3 has 13 amino acids.

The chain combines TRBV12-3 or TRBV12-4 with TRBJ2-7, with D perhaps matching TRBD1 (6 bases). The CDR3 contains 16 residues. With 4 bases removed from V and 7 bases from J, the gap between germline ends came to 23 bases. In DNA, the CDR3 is TGTGCCAGCAGTTCGCTCGGTGGGACACCATGGGGAGAGCAGTACTTC. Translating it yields CASSSLGGTPWGEQYF.

CDR3 loop: CAISEGHLEAFF. The DNA of the CDR3 is TGTGCCATCAGTGAGGGTCATCTTGAAGCTTTCTTT. The rearrangement uses TRBV10-3 and TRBJ1-1, with D uncertain. CDR1 and CDR2 (germline): ENHRY, SYGVKD. Trimming stripped 2 bases from V and 7 bases from J, with 8 bases between. This CDR3 has 12 residues.

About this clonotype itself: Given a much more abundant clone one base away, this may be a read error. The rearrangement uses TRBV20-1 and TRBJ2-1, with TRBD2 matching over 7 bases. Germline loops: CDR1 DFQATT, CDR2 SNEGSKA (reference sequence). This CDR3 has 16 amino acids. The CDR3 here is CRASPFGGGSVNEQFF. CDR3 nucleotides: TGCCGTGCTAGTCCGTTCGGGGGAGGGTCGGTAAATGAGCAGTTCTTC.

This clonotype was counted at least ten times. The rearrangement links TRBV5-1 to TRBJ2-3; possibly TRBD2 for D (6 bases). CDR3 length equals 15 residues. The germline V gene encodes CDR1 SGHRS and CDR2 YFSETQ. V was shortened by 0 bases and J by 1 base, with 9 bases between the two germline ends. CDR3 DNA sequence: TGCGCCAGCAGCTTGGTTCCGGGAGGCACAGATACGCAGTATTTT. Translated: CASSLVPGGTDTQYF.

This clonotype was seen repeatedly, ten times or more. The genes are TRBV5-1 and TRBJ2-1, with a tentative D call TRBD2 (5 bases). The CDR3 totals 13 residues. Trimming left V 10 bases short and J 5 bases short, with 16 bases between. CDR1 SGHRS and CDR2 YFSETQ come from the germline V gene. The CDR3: CASRVGGNNEQFF. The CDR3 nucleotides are TGCGCCTCGAGGGTGGGCGGAAACAATGAGCAGTTCTTC.

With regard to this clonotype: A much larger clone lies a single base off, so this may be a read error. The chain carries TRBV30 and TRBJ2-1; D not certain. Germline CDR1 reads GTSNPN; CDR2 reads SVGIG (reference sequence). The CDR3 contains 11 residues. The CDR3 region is CAWSAYNELFF. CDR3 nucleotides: TGTGCCTGGAGTGCCTACAATGAGCTGTTCTTC.